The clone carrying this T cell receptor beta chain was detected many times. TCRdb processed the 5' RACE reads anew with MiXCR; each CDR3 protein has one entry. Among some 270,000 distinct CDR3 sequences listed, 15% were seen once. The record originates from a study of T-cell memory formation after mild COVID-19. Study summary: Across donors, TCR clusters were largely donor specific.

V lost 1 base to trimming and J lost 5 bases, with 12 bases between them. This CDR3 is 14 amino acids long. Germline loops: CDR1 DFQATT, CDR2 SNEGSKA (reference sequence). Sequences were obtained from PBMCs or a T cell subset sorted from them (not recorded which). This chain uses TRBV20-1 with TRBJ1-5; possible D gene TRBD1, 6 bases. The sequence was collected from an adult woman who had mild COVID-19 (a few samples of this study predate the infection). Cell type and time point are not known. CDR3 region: CSARGQGLHQPQHF. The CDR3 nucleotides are TGCAGTGCTAGAGGGCAGGGGCTCCATCAGCCCCAGCATTTT.